The clone carrying this T cell receptor beta chain came up once. No antigen is known for it. These data are taken from a study of CD8+CD57+ T cells in acquired aplastic anemia. Study overall: On average, sorted CD4+ and CD8+ cells gave 3.2 ug of DNA.

This CDR3 is built from 13 residues. Germline values: CDR1 SQVTM, CDR2 ANQGSEA. Trimming took 3 bases from V and 6 from J, leaving 15 bases between them. Whole-study results and caveats: There were twenty-nine CD8+ CDR3 sequences that occurred in both patients and controls.

For sequencing, patients were chosen who had shown expansion of CD8+CD57+ cells by flow cytometry. At blood sampling, none of the patients had yet received therapy. CDR3 and TCR beta VDJ profiling relied on a genomic DNA template. TCRdb re-called the reads with MiXCR, one entry per CDR3 protein. The table shows about 160,000 distinct CDR3 sequences, with around half occurring only once. Input material: sorted CD4+, CD8+, or CD8+CD57+ T cells (not recorded which) from PBMCs. V and J are TRBV29-1 and TRBJ2-7, with D possibly matching TRBD1 (6 bases). This clonotype was sampled from a human donor with aplastic anemia. DNA for the CDR3: TGCAGCGTTGACGGGCAGGGGAAGCCCGAGCAGTACTTC. Protein: CSVDGQGKPEQYF.